The 16 T cell receptor beta chains in this list originate from one sample, sequenced in a study of Graves' ophthalmopathy and Graves' hyperthyroidism. The sequenced template was RNA, covering the TCR beta CDR3 region. The library came from an HTBI-primed first-round RT-PCR and a second-round multiplex PCR. TCRdb re-called the multiplex PCR reads through MiXCR, storing one row per CDR3 protein. This sample has about 740,000 distinct CDR3 sequences, with roughly 40% found just once. Sequencing was carried out using peripheral blood. The receptors here all came from an adult man with Graves' ophthalmopathy.

This clonotype came up many times. V usage is TRBV10-3 and J usage is TRBJ2-5; D may be TRBD1 (6 bases). Deletions cut 4 bases from V and 2 bases from J, with 14 bases between. CDR1 ENHRY and CDR2 SYGVKD come from the germline V gene. This CDR3 comprises 15 residues. CDR3 protein: CAISGTDSSQETQYF. For the CDR3, the DNA is TGTGCCATCAGTGGGACAGATTCGTCTCAAGAGACCCAGTACTTC.

This clonotype was observed a single time. The chain joins TRBV20-1 to TRBJ1-1, with D maybe TRBD1 (5 bases). This CDR3 region has 13 residues. Germline V gives CDR1 DFQATT, CDR2 SNEGSKA (reference sequence). Between the trimmed V and J ends, which lost 6 bases and 10 bases, there was a span of 21 bases. CDR3 region: CSALRSGSTRAFF. CDR3 nucleotides: TGCAGTGCCCTGAGATCAGGGTCGACTAGAGCTTTCTTT.

This clonotype was seen a handful of times. At one end, the junction sequence differs from germline, possibly due to a read error. J is TRBJ2-7 and V is TRBV10-3, with 7 nucleotides matching TRBD1. Germline loops: CDR1 ENHRY, CDR2 SYGVKD. CDR3 size: 13 residues. The CDR3 DNA follows: TGTGCCAGCAGTAGGGACAGCGCCTACGAGCAGTACTTC. Its translation: CASSRDSAYEQYF.

This clonotype was seen many times. V is TRBV11-1 and J is TRBJ1-5; D might be TRBD1 (5 bases). The CDR3 consists of 13 residues. V lost 3 bases and J 10 bases, leaving 13 bases between the germline ends. Germline V gene sequence: CDR1 SGHAT, CDR2 FQDESV (reference sequence). The CDR3 DNA reads TGTGCCAGCAGCTTGGGACCGACGAGTCCCCAGCATTTT. Translated: CASSLGPTSPQHF.

This rearrangement joins TRBV25-1 to TRBJ1-3; possibly TRBD1 for D (6 bases). The CDR3 extends over 14 amino acids. Germline V gene sequence: CDR1 MGHDK, CDR2 SYGVNS. V was pared by 6 bases and J by 2 bases, with 11 bases between. The CDR3 here is CASRSGTTGNTIYF. CDR3 DNA: TGTGCCAGCAGATCCGGGACAACTGGAAACACCATATATTTT.

The chain recombines TRBV25-1 with TRBJ1-1; tentatively, D is TRBD1 (5 bases). Germline CDR1 MGHDK, CDR2 SYGVNS. Trimming removed 2 bases from V and 3 bases from J, with 16 bases in between. This CDR3 region has 16 residues. The CDR3 DNA sequence: TGTGCCAGCAGTGAACCCCCGGGGCAGCCCCACACTGAAGCTTTCTTT. Translating it yields CASSEPPGQPHTEAFF.

The chain has TRBV7-6 and TRBJ1-1; 9 bases map to TRBD1. This CDR3 spans 15 amino acids. V was clipped by 6 bases and J by 10 bases; unmatched bases: 15. CDR1 is SGHVS and CDR2 is FNYEAQ in the germline V gene. The CDR3, as DNA: TGTGCCAGCAGTTTAACAGGACGGGACAGGGATTCAGCTTTCTTT. Protein sequence: CASSLTGRDRDSAFF.

This clonotype was counted at least ten times. The chain joins TRBV9 to TRBJ2-5; 7 bases fit TRBD2. In germline, CDR1 is SGDLS, CDR2 YYNGEE. This CDR3 contains 14 residues. Trimming removed 0 bases from V and 5 bases from J; junction bases left unmatched: 4. This CDR3 reads CASSVAAGFETQYF. DNA of the CDR3: TGTGCCAGCAGCGTAGCAGCGGGGTTCGAGACCCAGTACTTC. The variable domain in full, completed from reference TRBV9 and TRBJ2-5, reads DSGVTQTPKHLITATGQRVTLRCSPRSGDLSVYWYQQSLDQGLQFLIQYYNGEERAKGNILERFSAQQFPDLHSELNLSSLELGDSALYFCASSVAAGFETQYFGPGTRLLVL.

The rearrangement links TRBV25-1 to TRBJ2-2; D may be TRBD2 (5 bases). Germline V CDR1 and CDR2: MGHDK, SYGVNS. V shed 6 bases and J shed 6 bases, with 17 bases lying between them. This CDR3 has 15 residues. CDR3 bases: TGTGCCAGCAGCTTTCCGAGGGAGAGGGCCGGGGAGCTGTTTTTT. It codes for CASSFPRERAGELFF.

This clonotype was seen repeatedly, ten times or more. The chain employs TRBV24-1 and TRBJ1-3, with 7 nucleotides matching TRBD1. This CDR3 spans 16 amino acids. V was clipped by 4 bases and J by 0 bases; unmatched bases: 5. Germline V lookup: CDR1 KGHDR, CDR2 SFDVKD. CDR3 bases: TGTGCCACCAGTGAACGGGGACAGCACTCTGGAAACACCATATATTTT. It codes for CATSERGQHSGNTIYF.

This clonotype was counted many times. The chain uses TRBV2 and TRBJ1-1, with D unclear. The length of the CDR3 is 13 residues. Deletions cut 7 bases from V and 1 base from J, with 10 bases between. Looked up from germline, CDR1 is SNHLY and CDR2 is FYNNEI. The CDR3 sequence: CASTVGENTEAFF. In nucleotides, the CDR3 is TGTGCCAGCACCGTAGGTGAGAACACTGAAGCTTTCTTT.

This clonotype was found many times. The chain combines TRBV5-1 with TRBJ1-2, with D uncertain. The V gene lost 2 bases and the J gene lost 4 bases, with 9 bases spanning the gap. The CDR3 is 13 amino acids. Germline V gene lookup returns CDR1 SGHRS and CDR2 YFSETQ. The CDR3, as DNA: TGCGCCAGCAGCTTCCAGGTCCGCTATGGCTACACCTTC. It encodes CASSFQVRYGYTF.

This clonotype was observed many times. The chain joins TRBV7-2 to TRBJ2-5; 9 bases are shared with TRBD1. CDR3 length: 16 amino acids. V shed 5 bases and J 3 bases; nucleotides not matched to a gene: 10. The germline V gene has CDR1 SGHTA and CDR2 FQGNSA. The CDR3 region is CASSKQGAISKETQYF. The CDR3, as DNA: TGTGCCAGCAGCAAACAGGGGGCGATTTCAAAAGAGACCCAGTACTTC.

This clonotype was observed a handful of times. The chain combines TRBV7-9 with TRBJ2-5, with TRBD1 matching over 9 bases. The CDR3 length is 14 residues. The V and J ends lost 3 bases and 3 bases, in that order; junction bases with no gene match: 2. The germline CDR1 and CDR2 sequences are SEHNR and FQNEAQ (reference sequence). In nucleotides, the CDR3 is TGTGCCAGCAGCTTTGGGGACAGGGAAGAGACCCAGTACTTC. As protein: CASSFGDREETQYF. The full variable domain, its missing parts supplied by reference TRBV7-9 and TRBJ2-5, is DTGVSQNPRHKITKRGQNVTFRCDPISEHNRLYWYRQTLGQGPEFLTYFQNEAQLEKSRLLSDRFSAERPKGSFSTLEIQRTEQGDSAMYLCASSFGDREETQYFGPGTRLLVL.

The CDR3 protein is CSAGGTRLDTEAFF. The DNA of the CDR3 is TGCAGTGCTGGGGGGACAAGGCTTGACACTGAAGCTTTCTTT. The V and J genes are TRBV20-1 and TRBJ1-1; weak D call: TRBD1 (6 bases). V dropped 5 bases and J dropped 3 bases, with 16 bases sitting between them. The CDR3 runs 14 residues. Germline V gene data show CDR1 as DFQATT and CDR2 as SNEGSKA (reference sequence).

At least ten counts were recorded for this clonotype. This chain uses TRBV11-2 with TRBJ1-2; D is ambiguous. Trimming removed 3 bases from V and 8 bases from J, with 13 bases in between. Germline V gene data show CDR1 as SGHAT and CDR2 as FQNNGV. The CDR3 totals 13 residues. CDR3 loop: CASSFLRSGGYTF. The CDR3 DNA follows: TGTGCCAGCAGCTTCCTACGAAGCGGGGGCTACACCTTC.